This entry concerns a single T cell receptor beta chain. Its antigen is not identified. This entry belongs to a study of graft-versus-host responses after intestinal transplantation. Across the whole study: Once they had received anti-thymocyte globulin induction, all recipients took tacrolimus and steroids for about three years.

The method was immunoSEQ multiplex PCR; TCRdb's version includes in-frame clones alone and lacks a portion of them. The repertoire holds approximately 20,000 clones, with roughly 86% as singletons. Germline assignment: CDR1 MDHEN and CDR2 SYDVKM. This CDR3 region has 13 residues. V was pared by 8 bases and J by 6 bases, with 5 bases of the junction left unmatched. Broader study findings: There were GvH clones found in recipient marrow, and some of them appeared first in ileum or blood. The study associated peak circulating GvH clone levels with early post-transplant HvG declines.

The V and J genes are TRBV28 and TRBJ2-1; 9 bases fit TRBD2. Here the sequenced sample was bone marrow, taken 120 to 130 days after transplant. The sequence was obtained from a human patient who received an intestinal transplant, so some T cells may come from the graft donor. The CDR3 DNA reads TGTGCCAGCGGGGGACTAGCACCCAATGAGCAGTTCTTC. Residues: CASGGLAPNEQFF.